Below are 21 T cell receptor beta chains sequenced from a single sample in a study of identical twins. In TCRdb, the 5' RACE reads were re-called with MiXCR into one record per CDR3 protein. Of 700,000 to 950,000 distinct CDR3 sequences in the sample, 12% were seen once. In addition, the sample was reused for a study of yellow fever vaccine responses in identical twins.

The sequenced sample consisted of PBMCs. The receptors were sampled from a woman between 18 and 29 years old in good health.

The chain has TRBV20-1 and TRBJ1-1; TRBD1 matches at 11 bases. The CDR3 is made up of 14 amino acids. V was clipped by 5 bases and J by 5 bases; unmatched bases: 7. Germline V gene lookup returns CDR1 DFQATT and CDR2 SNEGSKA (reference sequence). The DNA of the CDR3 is TGCAGTGCTCCCCGGACAGGGGGCACGACTGAAGCTTTCTTT. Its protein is CSAPRTGGTTEAFF.

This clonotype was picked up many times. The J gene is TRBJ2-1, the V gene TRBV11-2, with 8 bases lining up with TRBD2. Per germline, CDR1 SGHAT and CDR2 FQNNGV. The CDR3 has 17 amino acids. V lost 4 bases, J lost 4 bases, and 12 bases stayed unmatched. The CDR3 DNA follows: TGTGCCAGCAGCTCCCGGACTAGCTTGGGAATTTACAATGAGCAGTTCTTC. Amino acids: CASSSRTSLGIYNEQFF. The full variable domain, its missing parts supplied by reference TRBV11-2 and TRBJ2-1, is EAGVAQSPRYKIIEKRQSVAFWCNPISGHATLYWYQQILGQGPKLLIQFQNNGVVDDSQLPKDRFSAERLKGVDSTLKIQPAKLEDSAVYLCASSSRTSLGIYNEQFFGPGTRLTVL.

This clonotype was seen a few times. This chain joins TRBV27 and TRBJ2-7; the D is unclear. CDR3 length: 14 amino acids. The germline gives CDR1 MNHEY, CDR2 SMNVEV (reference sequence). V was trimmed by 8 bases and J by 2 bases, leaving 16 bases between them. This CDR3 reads CASPLGLGPYEQYF. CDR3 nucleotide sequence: TGTGCCAGCCCCTTGGGCCTTGGCCCCTACGAGCAGTACTTC.

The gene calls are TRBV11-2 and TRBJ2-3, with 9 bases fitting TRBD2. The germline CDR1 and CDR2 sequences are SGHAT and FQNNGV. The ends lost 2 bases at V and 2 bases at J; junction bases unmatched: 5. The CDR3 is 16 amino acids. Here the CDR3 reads CASSLWASGNTDTQYF. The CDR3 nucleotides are TGTGCCAGCAGCTTATGGGCTAGCGGGAACACAGATACGCAGTATTTT.

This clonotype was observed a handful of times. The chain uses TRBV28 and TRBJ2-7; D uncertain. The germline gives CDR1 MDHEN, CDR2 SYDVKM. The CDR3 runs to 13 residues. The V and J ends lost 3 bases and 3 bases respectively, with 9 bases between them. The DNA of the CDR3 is TGTGCCAGCAGTTTGGTTAGGGTCTACGAGCAGTACTTC. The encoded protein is CASSLVRVYEQYF.

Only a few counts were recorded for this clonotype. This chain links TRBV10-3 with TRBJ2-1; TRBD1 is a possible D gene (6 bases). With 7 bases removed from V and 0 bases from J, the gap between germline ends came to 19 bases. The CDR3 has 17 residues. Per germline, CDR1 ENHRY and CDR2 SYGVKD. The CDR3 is CAITGRRTDSSYNEQFF. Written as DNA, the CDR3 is TGTGCCATCACCGGCCGCCGGACAGATAGCTCCTACAATGAGCAGTTCTTC.

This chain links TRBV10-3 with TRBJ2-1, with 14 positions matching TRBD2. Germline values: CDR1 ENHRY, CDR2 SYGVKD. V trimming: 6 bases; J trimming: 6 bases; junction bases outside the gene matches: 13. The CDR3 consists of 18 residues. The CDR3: CAIRLTGTSGSKTNEQFF. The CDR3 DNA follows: TGTGCCATCAGGCTAACCGGGACTAGCGGGAGTAAGACCAATGAGCAGTTCTTC.

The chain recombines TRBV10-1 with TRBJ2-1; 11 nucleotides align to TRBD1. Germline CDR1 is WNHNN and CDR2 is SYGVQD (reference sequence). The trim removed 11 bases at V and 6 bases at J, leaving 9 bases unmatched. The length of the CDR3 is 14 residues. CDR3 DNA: TGCGCCGGGAAGGGACAGGGGGTCATCAATGAGCAGTTCTTC. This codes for CAGKGQGVINEQFF.

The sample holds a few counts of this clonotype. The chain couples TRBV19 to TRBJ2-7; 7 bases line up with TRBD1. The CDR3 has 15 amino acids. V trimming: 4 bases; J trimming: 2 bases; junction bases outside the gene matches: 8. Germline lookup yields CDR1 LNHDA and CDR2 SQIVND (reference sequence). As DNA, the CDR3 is TGTGCCAGTAGTACTAGGGGGCGAAAGACCTACGAGCAGTACTTC. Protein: CASSTRGRKTYEQYF.

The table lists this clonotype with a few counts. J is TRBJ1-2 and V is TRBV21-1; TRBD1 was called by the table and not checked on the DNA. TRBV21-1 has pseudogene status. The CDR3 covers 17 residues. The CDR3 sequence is CASRAGTGHQTNYGYTF. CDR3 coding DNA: TGTGCCAGCAGGGCCGGGACAGGACACCAGACTAACTATGGCTACACCTTC.

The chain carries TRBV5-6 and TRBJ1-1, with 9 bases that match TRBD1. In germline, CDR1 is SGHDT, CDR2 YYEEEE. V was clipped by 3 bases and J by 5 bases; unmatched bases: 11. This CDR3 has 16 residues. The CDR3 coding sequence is TGTGCCAGCAGCTCACCCGGGACAGGGAGGGGTACTGAAGCTTTCTTT. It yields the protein CASSSPGTGRGTEAFF.

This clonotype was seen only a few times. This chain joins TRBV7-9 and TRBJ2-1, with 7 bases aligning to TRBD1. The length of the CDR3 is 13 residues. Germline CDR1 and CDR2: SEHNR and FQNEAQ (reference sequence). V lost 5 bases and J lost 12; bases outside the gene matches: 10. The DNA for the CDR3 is TGTGCCAGCAGCCGACGGGACAGCGAAAGGCAGTTCTTC. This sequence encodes CASSRRDSERQFF.

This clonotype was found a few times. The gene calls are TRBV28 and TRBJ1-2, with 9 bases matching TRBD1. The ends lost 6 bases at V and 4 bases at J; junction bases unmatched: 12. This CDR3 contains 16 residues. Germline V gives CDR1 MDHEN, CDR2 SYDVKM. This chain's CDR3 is CASRMTKGQGVYGYTF. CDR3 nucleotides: TGTGCCAGCAGGATGACAAAGGGACAGGGTGTCTATGGCTACACCTTC.

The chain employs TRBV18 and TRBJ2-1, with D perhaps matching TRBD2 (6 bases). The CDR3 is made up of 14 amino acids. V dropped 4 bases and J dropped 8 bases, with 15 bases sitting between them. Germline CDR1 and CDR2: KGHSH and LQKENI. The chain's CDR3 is CASSRLASLDEQFF. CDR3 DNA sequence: TGTGCCAGCTCACGGCTAGCGAGCCTCGATGAGCAGTTCTTC. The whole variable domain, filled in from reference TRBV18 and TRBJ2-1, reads NAGVMQNPRHLVRRRGQEARLRCSPMKGHSHVYWYRQLPEEGLKFMVYLQKENIIDESGMPKERFSAEFPKEGPSILRIQQVVRGDSAAYFCASSRLASLDEQFFGPGTRLTVL.

The DNA of the CDR3 is TGTGCCAGCAGTTTACGTATATCACCGAGCTCCTACAATGAGCAGTTCTTC. It specifies CASSLRISPSSYNEQFF. The rearrangement joins TRBV12-3 or TRBV12-4 to TRBJ2-1; D gene unclear. This CDR3 is 17 amino acids long. V lost 2 bases and J 0 bases, leaving 14 bases between the germline ends.

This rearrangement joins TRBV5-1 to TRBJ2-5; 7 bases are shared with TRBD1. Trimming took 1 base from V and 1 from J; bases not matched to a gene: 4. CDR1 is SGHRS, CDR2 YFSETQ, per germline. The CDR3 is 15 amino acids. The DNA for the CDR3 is TGCGCCAGCAGCTTGATACAGGGGCGCCAAGAGACCCAGTACTTC. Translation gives CASSLIQGRQETQYF.

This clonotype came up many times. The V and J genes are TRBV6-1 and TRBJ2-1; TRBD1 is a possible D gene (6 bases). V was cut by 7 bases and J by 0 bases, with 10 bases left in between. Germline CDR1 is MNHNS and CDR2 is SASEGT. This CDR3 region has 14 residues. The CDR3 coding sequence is TGTGCCAGCAAGGGGGACATCTCCTACAATGAGCAGTTCTTC. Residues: CASKGDISYNEQFF.

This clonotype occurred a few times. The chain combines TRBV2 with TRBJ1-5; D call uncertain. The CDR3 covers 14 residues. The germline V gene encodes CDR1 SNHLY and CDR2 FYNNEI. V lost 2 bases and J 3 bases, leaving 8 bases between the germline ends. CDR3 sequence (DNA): TGTGCCAGCAGTGAATCACGGCTCAATCAGCCCCAGCATTTT. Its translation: CASSESRLNQPQHF. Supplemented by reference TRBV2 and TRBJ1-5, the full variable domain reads EPEVTQTPSHQVTQMGQEVILRCVPISNHLYFYWYRQILGQKVEFLVSFYNNEISEKSEIFDDQFSVERPDGSNFTLKIRSTKLEDSAMYFCASSESRLNQPQHFGDGTRLSIL.

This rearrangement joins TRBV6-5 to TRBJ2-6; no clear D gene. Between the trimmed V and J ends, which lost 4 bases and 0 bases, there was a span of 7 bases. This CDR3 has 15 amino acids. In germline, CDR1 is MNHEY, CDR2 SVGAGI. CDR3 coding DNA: TGTGCCAGCAGTTCCGGGTACTCTGGGGCCAACGTCCTGACTTTC. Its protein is CASSSGYSGANVLTF.

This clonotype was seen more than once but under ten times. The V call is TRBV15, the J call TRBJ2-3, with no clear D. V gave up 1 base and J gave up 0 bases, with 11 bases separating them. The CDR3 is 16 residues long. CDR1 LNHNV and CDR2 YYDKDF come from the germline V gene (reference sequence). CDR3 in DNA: TGTGCCACCAGCAGAGTGTGGGGAAGCAGCACAGATACGCAGTATTTT. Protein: CATSRVWGSSTDTQYF.

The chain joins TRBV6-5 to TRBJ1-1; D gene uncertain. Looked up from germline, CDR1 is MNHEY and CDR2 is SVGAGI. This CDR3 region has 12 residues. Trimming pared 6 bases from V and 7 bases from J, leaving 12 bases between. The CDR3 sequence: CASSPTGVEAFF. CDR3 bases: TGTGCCAGCAGCCCCACCGGGGTTGAAGCTTTCTTT.